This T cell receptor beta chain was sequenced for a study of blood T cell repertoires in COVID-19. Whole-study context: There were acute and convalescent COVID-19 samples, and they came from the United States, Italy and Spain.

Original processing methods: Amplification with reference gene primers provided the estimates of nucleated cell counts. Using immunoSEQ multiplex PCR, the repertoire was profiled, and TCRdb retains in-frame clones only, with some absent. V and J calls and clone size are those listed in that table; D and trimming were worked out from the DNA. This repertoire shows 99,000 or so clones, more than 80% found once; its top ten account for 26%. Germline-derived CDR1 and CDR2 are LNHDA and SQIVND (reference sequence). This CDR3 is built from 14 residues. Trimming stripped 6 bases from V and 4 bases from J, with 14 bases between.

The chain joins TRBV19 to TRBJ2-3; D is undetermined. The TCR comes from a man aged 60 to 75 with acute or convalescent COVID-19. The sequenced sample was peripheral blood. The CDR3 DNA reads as TGTGCCAGTAGAGACGGCGGTGCCCCAGATACGCAGTATTTT. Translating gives CASRDGGAPDTQYF.